The 5 T cell receptor beta chains given below trace back to one sample, sequenced in a study of T-cell memory formation after mild COVID-19. TCRdb reprocessed the 5' RACE reads via MiXCR and lists one record per CDR3 protein. The sample yields tens of thousands of distinct CDR3 sequences, 13% seen once. The source material was PBMCs or a T cell subset sorted from them (not recorded which). Receptors were obtained from a man between 18 and 35 years old who had mild COVID-19 (a few samples of this study predate the infection). Cell type and time point are not known.

V is TRBV9 and J is TRBJ1-2, with D possibly matching TRBD1 (5 bases). Germline V lookup: CDR1 SGDLS, CDR2 YYNGEE. This CDR3 is 15 amino acids long. Trimming stripped 4 bases from V and 0 bases from J, with 13 bases between. CDR3 in DNA: TGTGCCAGCAGCCTCGTTGACAGTGCTAACTATGGCTACACCTTC. Its translation: CASSLVDSANYGYTF.

This clonotype was recorded a few times. This rearrangement joins TRBV6-2 or TRBV6-3 to TRBJ1-1, with D maybe TRBD1 (6 bases). Deletions cut 2 bases from V and 4 bases from J, with 11 bases between. Germline lookup yields CDR1 MNHEY and CDR2 SVGEGT. There are 14 residues in the CDR3. CDR3 protein: CASSYTRGGTEAFF. The CDR3 DNA reads as TGTGCCAGCAGTTACACCAGGGGCGGCACTGAAGCTTTCTTT.

V usage is TRBV12-3 or TRBV12-4 and J usage is TRBJ1-1, with TRBD1 identical over 8 bases. The ends lost 4 bases at V and 4 bases at J; junction bases unmatched: 8. This CDR3 has 15 amino acids. The CDR3 coding sequence is TGTGCCAGCAGTTCCGGGACAGGTATGGTCACTGAAGCTTTCTTT. Protein sequence: CASSSGTGMVTEAFF.

This clonotype was detected only a few times. V and J are TRBV5-5 and TRBJ1-2, with 9 bases identical to TRBD1. The length of the CDR3 is 15 residues. Per germline, CDR1 SGHKS and CDR2 YYEKEE (reference sequence). Unmatched junction bases numbered 7, after V lost 4 bases and J lost 3 bases. The CDR3 region is CASSNRTGEDYGYTF. The CDR3 region has the DNA TGTGCCAGCAGCAATAGGACAGGGGAGGACTATGGCTACACCTTC.

This clonotype was counted many times. Here the CDR3 reads CASSLDASGDTEAFF. DNA of the CDR3: TGTGCCAGCAGCTTAGACGCCTCGGGGGACACTGAAGCTTTCTTT. The chain is built from TRBV7-6 and TRBJ1-1, with D possibly TRBD1 on 5 matching bases. Trimming removed 1 base from V and 3 bases from J, with 12 bases in between. The CDR3 covers 15 residues. Germline-derived CDR1 and CDR2 are SGHVS and FNYEAQ.